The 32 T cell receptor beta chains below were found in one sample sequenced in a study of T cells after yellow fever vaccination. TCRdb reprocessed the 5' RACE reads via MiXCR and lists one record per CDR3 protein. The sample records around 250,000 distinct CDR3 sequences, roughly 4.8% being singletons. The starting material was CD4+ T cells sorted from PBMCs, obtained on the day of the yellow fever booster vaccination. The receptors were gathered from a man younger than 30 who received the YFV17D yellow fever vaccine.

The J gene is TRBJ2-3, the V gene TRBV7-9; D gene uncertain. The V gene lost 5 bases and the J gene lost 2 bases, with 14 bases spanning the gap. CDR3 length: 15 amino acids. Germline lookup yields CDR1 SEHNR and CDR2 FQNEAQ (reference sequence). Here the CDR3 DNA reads TGTGCCAGCAGCCCCTTGGTGGCCTACACAGATACGCAGTATTTT. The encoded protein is CASSPLVAYTDTQYF.

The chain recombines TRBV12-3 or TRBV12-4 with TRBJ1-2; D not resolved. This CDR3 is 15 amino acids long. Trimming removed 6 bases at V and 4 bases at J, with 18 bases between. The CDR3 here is CASSPSTVRSYGYTF. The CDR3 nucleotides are TGTGCCAGCAGCCCTTCGACCGTCAGGTCCTATGGCTACACCTTC.

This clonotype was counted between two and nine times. CDR3 sequence (DNA): TGCGCCAGGGGGAACACCGGGGAGCTGTTTTTT. The encoded protein is CARGNTGELFF. V and J are TRBV5-1 and TRBJ2-2; D gene unclear. CDR1 is SGHRS and CDR2 is YFSETQ in the germline V gene. V dropped 8 bases and J dropped 1 base, with 3 bases sitting between them. The CDR3 loop spans 11 amino acids.

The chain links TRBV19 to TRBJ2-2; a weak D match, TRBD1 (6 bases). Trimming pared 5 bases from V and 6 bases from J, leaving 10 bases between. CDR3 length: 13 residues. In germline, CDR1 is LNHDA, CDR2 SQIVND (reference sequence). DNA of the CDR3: TGTGCCAGTAGTCACAGGGAACCCGGGGAGCTGTTTTTT. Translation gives CASSHREPGELFF.

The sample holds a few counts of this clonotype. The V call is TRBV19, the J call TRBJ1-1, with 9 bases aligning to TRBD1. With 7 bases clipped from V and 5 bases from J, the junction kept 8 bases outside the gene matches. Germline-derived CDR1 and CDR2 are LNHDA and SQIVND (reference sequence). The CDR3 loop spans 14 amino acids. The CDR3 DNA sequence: TGTGCCAGTATGGCGGGGACAGGGAAGACTGAAGCTTTCTTT. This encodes CASMAGTGKTEAFF.

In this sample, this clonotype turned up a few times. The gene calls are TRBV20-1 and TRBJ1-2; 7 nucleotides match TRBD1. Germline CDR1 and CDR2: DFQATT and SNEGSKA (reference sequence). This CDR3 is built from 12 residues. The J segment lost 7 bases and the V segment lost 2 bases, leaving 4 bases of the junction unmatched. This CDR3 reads CSARSGGGGYTF. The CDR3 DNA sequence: TGCAGTGCTAGATCAGGGGGAGGTGGCTACACCTTC.

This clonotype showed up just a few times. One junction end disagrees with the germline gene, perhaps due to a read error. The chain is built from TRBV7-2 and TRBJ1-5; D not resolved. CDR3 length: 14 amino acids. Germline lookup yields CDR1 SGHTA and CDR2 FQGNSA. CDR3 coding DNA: TGTGTCAGCAGCTTAGAAGGGAGCCATCAGCCCCAGCATTTT. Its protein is CVSSLEGSHQPQHF.

The CDR3 reads CASSFPRGESYNSPLHF. The CDR3 DNA reads TGTGCCAGCAGTTTCCCCAGGGGGGAATCCTATAATTCACCCCTCCACTTT. This rearrangement joins TRBV6-6 to TRBJ1-6; 7 nucleotides match TRBD1. Per the germline V gene, CDR1 is MNHNY and CDR2 is SVGAGI (reference sequence). The CDR3 sequence is 17 residues long. With V trimmed by 4 bases and J by 1 base, 7 bases remained unmatched.

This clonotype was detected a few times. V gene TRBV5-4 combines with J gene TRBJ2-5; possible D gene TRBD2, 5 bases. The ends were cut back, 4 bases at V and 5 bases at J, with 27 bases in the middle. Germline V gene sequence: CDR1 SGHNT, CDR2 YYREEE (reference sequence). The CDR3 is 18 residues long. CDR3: CASSRVSSGRLTGETQYF. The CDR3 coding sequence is TGTGCCAGCAGCCGGGTCTCGTCAGGCCGACTAACGGGGGAGACCCAGTACTTC.

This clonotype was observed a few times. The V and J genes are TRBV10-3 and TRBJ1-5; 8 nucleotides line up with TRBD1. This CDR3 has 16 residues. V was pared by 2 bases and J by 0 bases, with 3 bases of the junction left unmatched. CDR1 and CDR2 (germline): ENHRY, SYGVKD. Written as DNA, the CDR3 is TGTGCCATCAGTGAGGGACAGGGAGGTAGCAATCAGCCCCAGCATTTT. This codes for CAISEGQGGSNQPQHF.

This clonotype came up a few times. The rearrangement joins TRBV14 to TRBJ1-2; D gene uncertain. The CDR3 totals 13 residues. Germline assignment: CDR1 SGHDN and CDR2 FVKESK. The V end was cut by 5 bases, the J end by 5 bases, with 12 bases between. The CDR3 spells CASSYRAHYGYTF. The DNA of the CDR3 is TGTGCCAGCAGCTACCGAGCCCATTATGGCTACACCTTC.

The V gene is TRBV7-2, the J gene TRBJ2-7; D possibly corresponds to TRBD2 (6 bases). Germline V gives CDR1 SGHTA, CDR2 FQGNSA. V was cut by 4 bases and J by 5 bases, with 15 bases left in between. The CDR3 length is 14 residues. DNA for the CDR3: TGTGCCAGCAGCTCATGGGCCGGGGGTGACGAGCAGTACGTC. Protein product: CASSSWAGGDEQYV.

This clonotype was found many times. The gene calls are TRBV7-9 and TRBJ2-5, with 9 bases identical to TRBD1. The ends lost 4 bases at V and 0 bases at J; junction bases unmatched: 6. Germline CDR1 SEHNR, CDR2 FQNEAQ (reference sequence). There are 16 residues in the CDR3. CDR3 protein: CASSSSGTGNQETQYF. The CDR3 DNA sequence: TGTGCCAGCAGCTCCTCAGGGACAGGGAACCAAGAGACCCAGTACTTC.

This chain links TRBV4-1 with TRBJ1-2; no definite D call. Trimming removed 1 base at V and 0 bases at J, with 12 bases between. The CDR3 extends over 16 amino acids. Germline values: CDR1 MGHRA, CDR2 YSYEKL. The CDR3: CASSQGGTLTNYGYTF. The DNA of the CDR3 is TGCGCCAGCAGCCAAGGGGGAACGCTAACTAACTATGGCTACACCTTC.

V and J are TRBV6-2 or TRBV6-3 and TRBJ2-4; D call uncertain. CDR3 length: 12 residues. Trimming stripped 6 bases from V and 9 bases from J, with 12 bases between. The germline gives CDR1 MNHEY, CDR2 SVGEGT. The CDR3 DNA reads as TGTGCCAGCAGCCTCCGTTTGAGCATTCAGTACTTC. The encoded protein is CASSLRLSIQYF.

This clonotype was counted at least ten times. CDR3 in DNA: TGTGCCAGCAGCTTACAGGGGGCTGATGGCTACACCTTC. It encodes CASSLQGADGYTF. The chain employs TRBV5-4 and TRBJ1-2, with 9 bases aligning to TRBD1. This CDR3 is built from 13 residues. Trimming took 2 bases from V and 6 from J; bases not matched to a gene: 2. Germline V CDR1 and CDR2: SGHNT, YYREEE (reference sequence).

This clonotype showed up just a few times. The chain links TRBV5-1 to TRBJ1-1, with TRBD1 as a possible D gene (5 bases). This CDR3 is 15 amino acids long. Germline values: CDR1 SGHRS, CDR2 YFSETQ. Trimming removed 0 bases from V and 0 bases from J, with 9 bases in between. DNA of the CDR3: TGCGCCAGCAGCTTGGTTCCAGGGATGAACACTGAAGCTTTCTTT. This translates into CASSLVPGMNTEAFF.

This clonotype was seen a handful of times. The CDR3 region is CASSPQDANNEQFF. The DNA for the CDR3 is TGTGCCAGCTCACCCCAGGACGCGAACAATGAGCAGTTCTTC. The chain couples TRBV18 to TRBJ2-1; D unclear. Between the trimmed V and J ends, which lost 3 bases and 5 bases, there was a span of 11 bases. Germline CDR1 is KGHSH and CDR2 is LQKENI. The CDR3 totals 14 residues.

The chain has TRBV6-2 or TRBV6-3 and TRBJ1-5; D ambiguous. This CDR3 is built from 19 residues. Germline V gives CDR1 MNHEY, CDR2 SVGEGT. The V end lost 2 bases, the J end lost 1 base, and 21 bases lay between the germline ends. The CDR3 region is CASSYPLYSGAQSNQPQHF. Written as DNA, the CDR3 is TGTGCCAGCAGTTACCCCCTCTACTCCGGAGCCCAAAGCAATCAGCCCCAGCATTTT.

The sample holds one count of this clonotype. CDR3: CASSGSRGRTGELFF. The CDR3 DNA is TGTGCCAGCAGTGGTAGCAGGGGGCGCACCGGGGAGCTGTTTTTT. The chain combines TRBV2 with TRBJ2-2, with 8 bases aligning to TRBD1. Germline CDR1 reads SNHLY; CDR2 reads FYNNEI. The CDR3 totals 15 residues. V was pared by 4 bases and J by 4 bases, with 5 bases of the junction left unmatched.

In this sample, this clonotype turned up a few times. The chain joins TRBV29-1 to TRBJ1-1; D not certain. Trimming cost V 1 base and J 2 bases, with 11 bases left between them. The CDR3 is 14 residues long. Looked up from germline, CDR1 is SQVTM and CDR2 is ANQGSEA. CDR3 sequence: CSVEGGRPNTEAFF. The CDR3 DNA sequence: TGCAGCGTTGAAGGCGGCAGGCCAAACACTGAAGCTTTCTTT.

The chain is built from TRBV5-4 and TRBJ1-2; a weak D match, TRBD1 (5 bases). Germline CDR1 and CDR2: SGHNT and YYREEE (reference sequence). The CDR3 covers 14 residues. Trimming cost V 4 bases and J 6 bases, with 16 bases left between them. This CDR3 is CASSPVPGLDGYTF. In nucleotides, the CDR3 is TGTGCCAGCAGCCCAGTCCCGGGACTGGATGGCTACACCTTC.

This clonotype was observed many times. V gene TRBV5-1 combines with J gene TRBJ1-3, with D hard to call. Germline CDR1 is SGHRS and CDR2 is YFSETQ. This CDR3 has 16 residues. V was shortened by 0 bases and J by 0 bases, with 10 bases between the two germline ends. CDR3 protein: CASSLELLISGNTIYF. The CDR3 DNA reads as TGCGCCAGCAGCTTGGAATTGCTCATCTCTGGAAACACCATATATTTT. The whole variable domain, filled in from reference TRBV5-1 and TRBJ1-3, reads KAGVTQTPRYLIKTRGQQVTLSCSPISGHRSVSWYQQTPGQGLQFLFEYFSETQRNKGNFPGRFSGRQFSNSRSEMNVSTLELGDSALYLCASSLELLISGNTIYFGEGSWLTVV.

CDR3 in DNA: TGTGCCAGCAGTGTGTTGGTAGGGACCCACGGTGGCTACACCTTC. Translated: CASSVLVGTHGGYTF. The chain recombines TRBV6-1 with TRBJ1-2; maybe TRBD1 (5 bases). The germline V gene encodes CDR1 MNHNS and CDR2 SASEGT. Trimming removed 4 bases from V and 7 bases from J, with 19 bases in between. The CDR3 length is 15 residues.

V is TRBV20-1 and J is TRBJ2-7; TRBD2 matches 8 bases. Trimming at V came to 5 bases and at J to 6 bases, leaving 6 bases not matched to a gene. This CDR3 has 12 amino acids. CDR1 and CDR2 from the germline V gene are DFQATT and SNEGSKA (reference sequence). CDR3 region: CSAAAGGSEQYF. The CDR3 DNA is TGCAGTGCTGCGGCGGGGGGTTCCGAGCAGTACTTC.

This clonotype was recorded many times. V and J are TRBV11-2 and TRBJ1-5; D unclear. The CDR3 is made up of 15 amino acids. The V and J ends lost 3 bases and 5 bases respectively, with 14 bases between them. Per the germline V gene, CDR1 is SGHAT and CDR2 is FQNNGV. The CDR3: CASSFKGLKDQPQHF. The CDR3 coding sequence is TGTGCCAGCAGCTTTAAAGGTCTGAAGGATCAGCCCCAGCATTTT. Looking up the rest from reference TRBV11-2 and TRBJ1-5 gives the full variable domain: EAGVAQSPRYKIIEKRQSVAFWCNPISGHATLYWYQQILGQGPKLLIQFQNNGVVDDSQLPKDRFSAERLKGVDSTLKIQPAKLEDSAVYLCASSFKGLKDQPQHFGDGTRLSIL.

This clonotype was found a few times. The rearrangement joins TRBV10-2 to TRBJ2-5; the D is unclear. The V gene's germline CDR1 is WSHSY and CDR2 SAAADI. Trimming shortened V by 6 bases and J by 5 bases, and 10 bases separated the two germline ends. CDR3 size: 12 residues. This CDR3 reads CASRAQMETQYF. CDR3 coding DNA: TGCGCCAGCAGGGCCCAAATGGAGACCCAGTACTTC.

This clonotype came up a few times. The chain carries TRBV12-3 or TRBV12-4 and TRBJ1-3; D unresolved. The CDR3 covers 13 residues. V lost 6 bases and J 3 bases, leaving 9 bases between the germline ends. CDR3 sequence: CASSREVGNTIYF. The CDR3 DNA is TGTGCCAGCAGCCGAGAAGTTGGAAACACCATATATTTT.

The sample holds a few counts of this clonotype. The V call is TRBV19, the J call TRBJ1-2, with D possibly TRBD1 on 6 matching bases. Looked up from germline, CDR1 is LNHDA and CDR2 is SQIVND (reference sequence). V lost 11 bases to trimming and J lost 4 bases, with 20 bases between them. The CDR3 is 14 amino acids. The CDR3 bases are TGTGCCGCCAGCGAGAGTGGGGGCCTCTATGGCTACACCTTC. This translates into CAASESGGLYGYTF.

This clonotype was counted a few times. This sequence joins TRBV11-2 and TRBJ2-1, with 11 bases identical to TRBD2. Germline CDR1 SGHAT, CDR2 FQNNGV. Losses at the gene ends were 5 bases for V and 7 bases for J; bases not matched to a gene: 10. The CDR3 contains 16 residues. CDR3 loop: CASSPLSGGAGNEQFF. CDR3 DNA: TGTGCCAGCAGCCCACTTAGCGGGGGGGCCGGGAATGAGCAGTTCTTC.

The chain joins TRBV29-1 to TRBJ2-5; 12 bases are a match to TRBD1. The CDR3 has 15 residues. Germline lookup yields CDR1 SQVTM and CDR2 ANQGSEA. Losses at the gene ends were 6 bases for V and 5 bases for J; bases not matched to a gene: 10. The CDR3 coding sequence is TGCAGCGTGGACACCGGGACAGGGGGCGTTGAGACCCAGTACTTC. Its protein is CSVDTGTGGVETQYF. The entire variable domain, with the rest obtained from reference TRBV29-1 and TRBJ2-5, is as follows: SAVISQKPSRDICQRGTSLTIQCQVDSQVTMMFWYRQQPGQSLTLIATANQGSEATYESGFVIDKFPISRPNLTFSTLTVSNMSPEDSSIYLCSVDTGTGGVETQYFGPGTRLLVL.

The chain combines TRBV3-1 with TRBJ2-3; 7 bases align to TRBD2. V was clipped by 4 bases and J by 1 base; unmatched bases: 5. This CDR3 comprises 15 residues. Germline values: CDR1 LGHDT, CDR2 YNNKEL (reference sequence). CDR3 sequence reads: CASSPGLDGTDTQYF. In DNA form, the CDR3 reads TGTGCCAGCAGCCCCGGACTAGATGGCACAGATACGCAGTATTTT.